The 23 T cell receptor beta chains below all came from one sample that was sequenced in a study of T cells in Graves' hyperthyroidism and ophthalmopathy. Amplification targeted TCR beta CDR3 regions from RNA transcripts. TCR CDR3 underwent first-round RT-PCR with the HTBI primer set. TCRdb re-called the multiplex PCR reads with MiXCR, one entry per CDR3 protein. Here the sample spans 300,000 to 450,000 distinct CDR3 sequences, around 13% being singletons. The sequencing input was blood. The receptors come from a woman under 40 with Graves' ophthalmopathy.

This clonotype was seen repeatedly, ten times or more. This chain's CDR3 is CASSSPQRGSYEQYF. As DNA, the CDR3 is TGTGCCAGCAGTTCCCCGCAGCGGGGGAGCTACGAGCAGTACTTC. This chain links TRBV6-1 with TRBJ2-7, with TRBD2 matching over 8 bases. This CDR3 spans 15 amino acids. CDR1 and CDR2 from the germline V gene are MNHNS and SASEGT. With V trimmed by 5 bases and J by 3 bases, 9 bases remained unmatched.

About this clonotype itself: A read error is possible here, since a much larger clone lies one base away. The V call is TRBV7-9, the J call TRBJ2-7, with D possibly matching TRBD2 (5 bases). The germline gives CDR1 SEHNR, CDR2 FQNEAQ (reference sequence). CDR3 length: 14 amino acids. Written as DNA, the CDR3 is TGTGCCAGCAGCCCTACGCCCCCGGGGAGCGAGGAGTACTTC. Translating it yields CASSPTPPGSEEYF.

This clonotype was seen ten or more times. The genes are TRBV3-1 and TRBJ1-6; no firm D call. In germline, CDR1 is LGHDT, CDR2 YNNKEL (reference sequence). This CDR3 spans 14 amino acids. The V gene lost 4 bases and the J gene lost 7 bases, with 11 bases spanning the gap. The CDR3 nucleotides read TGTGCCAGCAGCCCAGGAGGTTTGAATTCACCCCTCCACTTT. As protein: CASSPGGLNSPLHF.

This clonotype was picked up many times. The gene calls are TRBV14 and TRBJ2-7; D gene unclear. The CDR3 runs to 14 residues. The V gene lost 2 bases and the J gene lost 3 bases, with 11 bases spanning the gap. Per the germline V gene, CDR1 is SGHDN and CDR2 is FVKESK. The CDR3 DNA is TGTGCCAGCAGCCAACAGTTGGGATTCTACGAGCAGTACTTC. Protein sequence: CASSQQLGFYEQYF.

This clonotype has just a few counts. The CDR3 region has the DNA TGCGCCAGCAGCTTCTTTGCGGGGGCGGGCACCGGGGAGCTGTTTTTT. It encodes CASSFFAGAGTGELFF. The rearrangement uses TRBV5-1 and TRBJ2-2; tentative D call: TRBD2 (7 bases). The germline V gene encodes CDR1 SGHRS and CDR2 YFSETQ. The V end was cut by 2 bases, the J end by 4 bases, with 15 bases between. CDR3 length: 16 amino acids.

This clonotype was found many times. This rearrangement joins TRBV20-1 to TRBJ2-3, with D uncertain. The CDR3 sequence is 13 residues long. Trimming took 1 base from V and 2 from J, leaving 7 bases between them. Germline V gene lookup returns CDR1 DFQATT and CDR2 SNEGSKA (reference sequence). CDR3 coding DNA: TGCAGTGCTAGAGGGCTAGACACAGATACGCAGTATTTT. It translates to CSARGLDTDTQYF.

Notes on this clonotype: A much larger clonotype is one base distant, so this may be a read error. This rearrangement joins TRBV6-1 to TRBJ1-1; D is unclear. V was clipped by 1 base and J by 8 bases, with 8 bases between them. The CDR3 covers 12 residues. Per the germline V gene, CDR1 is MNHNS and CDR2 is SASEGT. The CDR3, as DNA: TGTGCCAGCAGTGAAGGGTGGCACGAAGCTTTCTTT. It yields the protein CASSEGWHEAFF.

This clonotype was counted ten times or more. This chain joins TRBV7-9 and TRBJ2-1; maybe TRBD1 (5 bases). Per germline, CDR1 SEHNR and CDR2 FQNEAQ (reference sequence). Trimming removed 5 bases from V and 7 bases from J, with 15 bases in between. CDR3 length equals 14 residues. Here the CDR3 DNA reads TGTGCCAGCAGCCGGACATGGGTCACTAATGAGCAGTTCTTC. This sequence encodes CASSRTWVTNEQFF.

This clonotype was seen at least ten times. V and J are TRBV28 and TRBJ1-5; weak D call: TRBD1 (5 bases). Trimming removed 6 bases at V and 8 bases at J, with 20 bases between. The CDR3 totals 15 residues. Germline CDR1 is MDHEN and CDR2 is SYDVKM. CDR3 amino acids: CASSMGPGTVEPQHF. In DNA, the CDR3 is TGTGCCAGCAGCATGGGTCCGGGGACCGTGGAGCCCCAGCATTTT.

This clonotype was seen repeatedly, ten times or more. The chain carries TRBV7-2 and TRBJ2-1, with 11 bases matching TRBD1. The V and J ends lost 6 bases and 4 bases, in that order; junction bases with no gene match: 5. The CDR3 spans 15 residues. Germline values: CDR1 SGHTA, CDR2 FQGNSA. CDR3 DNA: TGTGCCAGCAGATACCGGGACAGGGGGTACAATGAGCAGTTCTTC. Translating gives CASRYRDRGYNEQFF.

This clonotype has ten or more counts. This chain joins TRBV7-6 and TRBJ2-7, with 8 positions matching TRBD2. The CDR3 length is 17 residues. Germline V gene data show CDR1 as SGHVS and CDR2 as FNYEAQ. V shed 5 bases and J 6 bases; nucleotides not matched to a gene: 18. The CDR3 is CASSGGGMGLGSGEQYF. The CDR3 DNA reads TGTGCCAGCAGCGGAGGCGGGATGGGACTAGGCTCGGGCGAGCAGTACTTC.

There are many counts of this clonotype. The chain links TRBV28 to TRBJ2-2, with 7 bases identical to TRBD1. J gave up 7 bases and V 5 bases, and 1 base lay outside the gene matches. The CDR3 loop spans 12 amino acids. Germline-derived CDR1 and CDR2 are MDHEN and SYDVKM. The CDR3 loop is CASSRGHGELFF. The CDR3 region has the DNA TGTGCCAGCAGTAGGGGGCACGGGGAGCTGTTTTTT.

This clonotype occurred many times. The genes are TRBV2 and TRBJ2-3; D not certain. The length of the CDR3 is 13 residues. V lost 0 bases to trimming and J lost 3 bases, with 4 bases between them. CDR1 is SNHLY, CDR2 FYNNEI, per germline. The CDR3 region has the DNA TGTGCCAGCAGTGAAGCCCGGACAGATACGCAGTATTTT. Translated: CASSEARTDTQYF.

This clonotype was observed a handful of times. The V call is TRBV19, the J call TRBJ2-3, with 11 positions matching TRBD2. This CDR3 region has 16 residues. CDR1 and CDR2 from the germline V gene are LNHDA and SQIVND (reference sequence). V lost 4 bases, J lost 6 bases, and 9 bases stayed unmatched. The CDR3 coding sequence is TGTGCCAGTAGTACTCCTAGCGGGGGGACTGTGGATACGCAGTATTTT. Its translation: CASSTPSGGTVDTQYF.

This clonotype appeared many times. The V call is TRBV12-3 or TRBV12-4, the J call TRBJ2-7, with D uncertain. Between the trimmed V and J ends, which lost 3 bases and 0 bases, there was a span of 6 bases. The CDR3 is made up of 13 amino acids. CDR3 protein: CASSFSSSYEQYF. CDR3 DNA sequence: TGTGCCAGCAGTTTCAGCAGCTCCTACGAGCAGTACTTC.

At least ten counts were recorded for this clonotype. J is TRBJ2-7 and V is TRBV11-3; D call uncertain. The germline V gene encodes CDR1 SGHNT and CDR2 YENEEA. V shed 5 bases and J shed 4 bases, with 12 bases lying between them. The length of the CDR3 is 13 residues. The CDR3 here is CASSDRSSYEQYF. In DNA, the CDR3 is TGTGCCAGCAGCGACCGGAGTTCGTACGAGCAGTACTTC.

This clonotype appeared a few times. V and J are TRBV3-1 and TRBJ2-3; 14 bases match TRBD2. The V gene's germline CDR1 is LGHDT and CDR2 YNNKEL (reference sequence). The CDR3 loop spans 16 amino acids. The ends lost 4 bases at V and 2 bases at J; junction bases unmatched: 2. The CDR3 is CASSRGLAGVTDTQYF. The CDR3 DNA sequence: TGTGCCAGCAGCCGGGGACTAGCGGGGGTCACAGATACGCAGTATTTT.

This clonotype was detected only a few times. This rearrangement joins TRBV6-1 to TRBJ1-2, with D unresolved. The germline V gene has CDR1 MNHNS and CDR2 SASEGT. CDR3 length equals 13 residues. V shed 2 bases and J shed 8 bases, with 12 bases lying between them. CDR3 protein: CASSERRDLGYTF. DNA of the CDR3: TGTGCCAGCAGTGAACGTCGGGATCTCGGCTACACCTTC.

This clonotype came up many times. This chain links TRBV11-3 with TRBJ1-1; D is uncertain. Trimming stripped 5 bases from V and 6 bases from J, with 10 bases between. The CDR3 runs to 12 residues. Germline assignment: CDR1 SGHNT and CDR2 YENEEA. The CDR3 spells CASSRLEAEAFF. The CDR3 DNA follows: TGTGCCAGCAGCAGACTCGAGGCTGAAGCTTTCTTT.

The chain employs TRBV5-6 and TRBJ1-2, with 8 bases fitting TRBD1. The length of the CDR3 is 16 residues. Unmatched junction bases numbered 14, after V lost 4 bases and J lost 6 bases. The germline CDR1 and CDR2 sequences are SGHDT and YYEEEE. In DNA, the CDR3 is TGTGCCAGCAGCGCGCCCCCGGACAGGGTCCAGCATGGCTACACCTTC. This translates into CASSAPPDRVQHGYTF. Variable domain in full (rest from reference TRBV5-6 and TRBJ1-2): DAGVTQSPTHLIKTRGQQVTLRCSPKSGHDTVSWYQQALGQGPQFIFQYYEEEERQRGNFPDRFSGHQFPNYSSELNVNALLLGDSALYLCASSAPPDRVQHGYTFGSGTRLTVV.

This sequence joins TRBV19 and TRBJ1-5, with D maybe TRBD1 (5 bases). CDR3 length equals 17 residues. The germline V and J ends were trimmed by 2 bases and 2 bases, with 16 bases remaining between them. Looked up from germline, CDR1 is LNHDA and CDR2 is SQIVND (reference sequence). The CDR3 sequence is CASSITGGGGGNQPQHF. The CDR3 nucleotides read TGTGCCAGTAGTATAACCGGGGGAGGAGGGGGCAATCAGCCCCAGCATTTT.

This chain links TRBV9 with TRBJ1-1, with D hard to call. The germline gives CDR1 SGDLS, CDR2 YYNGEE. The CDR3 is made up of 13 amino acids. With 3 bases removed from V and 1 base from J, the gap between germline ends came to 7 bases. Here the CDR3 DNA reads TGTGCCAGCAGCGCAGACAAGAACACTGAAGCTTTCTTT. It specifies CASSADKNTEAFF.

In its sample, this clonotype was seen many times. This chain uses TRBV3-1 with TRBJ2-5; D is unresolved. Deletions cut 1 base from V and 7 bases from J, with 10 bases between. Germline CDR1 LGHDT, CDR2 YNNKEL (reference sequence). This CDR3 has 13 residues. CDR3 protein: CASSQVGVGTQYF. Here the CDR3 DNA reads TGTGCCAGCAGCCAAGTTGGGGTGGGGACCCAGTACTTC.